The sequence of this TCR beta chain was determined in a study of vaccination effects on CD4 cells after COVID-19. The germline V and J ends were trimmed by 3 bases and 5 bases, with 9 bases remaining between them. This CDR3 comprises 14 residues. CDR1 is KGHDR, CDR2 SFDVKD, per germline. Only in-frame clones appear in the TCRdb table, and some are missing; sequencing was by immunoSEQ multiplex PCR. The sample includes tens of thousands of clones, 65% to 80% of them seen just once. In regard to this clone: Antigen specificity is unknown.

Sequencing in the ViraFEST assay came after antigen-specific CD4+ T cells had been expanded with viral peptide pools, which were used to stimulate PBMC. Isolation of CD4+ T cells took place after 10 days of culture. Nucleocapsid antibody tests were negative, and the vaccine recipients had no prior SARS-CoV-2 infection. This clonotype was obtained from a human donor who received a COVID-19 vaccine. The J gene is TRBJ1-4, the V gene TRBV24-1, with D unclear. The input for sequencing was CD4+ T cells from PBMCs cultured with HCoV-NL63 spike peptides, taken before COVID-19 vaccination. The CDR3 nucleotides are TGTGCCACCAGTGATCCCCGGTCGAATGAAAAACTGTTTTTT. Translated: CATSDPRSNEKLFF.